The next 26 T cell receptor beta chains were all read from a single sample in a study of early T cells in non-severe SARS-CoV-2 infection. MiXCR, run by TCRdb on the 5' RACE reads, gives a single entry per CDR3 protein. In the table there are 30,000 to 40,000 distinct CDR3 sequences, 5.5% to 7% of which are singletons. Material: whole blood, obtained at baseline. The origin of the receptors is an adult who was a healthcare worker with PCR-confirmed SARS-CoV-2 infection or an uninfected control (not recorded which).

At least ten counts were recorded for this clonotype. The chain employs TRBV6-5 and TRBJ2-7; D not certain. This CDR3 is 13 amino acids long. Germline-derived CDR1 and CDR2 are MNHEY and SVGAGI. V was pared by 7 bases and J by 6 bases, with 16 bases between. CDR3 sequence reads: CASIHSESGEQYF. CDR3 DNA sequence: TGTGCCAGCATCCACTCGGAGTCCGGCGAGCAGTACTTC.

This clonotype has more than one count but fewer than ten. The chain couples TRBV6-4 to TRBJ2-2, with TRBD1 identical over 7 bases. Per germline, CDR1 MRHNA and CDR2 SNTAGT. Trimming took 0 bases from V and 4 from J; bases not matched to a gene: 2. The CDR3 has 15 amino acids. CDR3 in amino acids: CASSDSSGGTGELFF. In DNA form, the CDR3 reads TGTGCCAGCAGTGACTCATCAGGGGGCACCGGGGAGCTGTTTTTT.

This clonotype was detected many times. V and J are TRBV6-1 and TRBJ1-2; maybe TRBD1 (5 bases). CDR3 length: 11 residues. The V end was cut by 9 bases, the J end by 6 bases, with 11 bases between. Germline loops: CDR1 MNHNS, CDR2 SASEGT. The CDR3 protein is CASRQGHGYTF. CDR3 coding DNA: TGTGCCAGTCGGCAGGGCCATGGCTACACCTTC.

This chain joins TRBV5-1 and TRBJ2-5, with 9 bases that match TRBD2. Germline assignment: CDR1 SGHRS and CDR2 YFSETQ. Trimming at V came to 4 bases and at J to 5 bases, leaving 9 bases not matched to a gene. This CDR3 has 15 residues. In DNA, the CDR3 is TGCGCCAGCAGCCTCCTAGGCGGGGGGGCCGAGACCCAGTACTTC. Translated, it gives CASSLLGGGAETQYF.

The chain employs TRBV5-6 and TRBJ2-1; D is unresolved. With 3 bases removed from V and 6 bases from J, the gap between germline ends came to 7 bases. Germline V gene sequence: CDR1 SGHDT, CDR2 YYEEEE. The CDR3 is 12 amino acids. The CDR3 reads CASSWAGNEQFF. The CDR3, as DNA: TGTGCCAGCAGCTGGGCCGGCAATGAGCAGTTCTTC. Filled out from reference TRBV5-6 and TRBJ2-1, the complete variable domain reads DAGVTQSPTHLIKTRGQQVTLRCSPKSGHDTVSWYQQALGQGPQFIFQYYEEEERQRGNFPDRFSGHQFPNYSSELNVNALLLGDSALYLCASSWAGNEQFFGPGTRLTVL.

About this clonotype: A single base separates this from a much larger clone, so it may be a read error. CDR3 amino acids: CASSLASLLRYGYTF. The CDR3 DNA reads TGTGCCAGCAGCTTAGCGTCTCTCCTTCGGTATGGCTACACCTTC. The V and J genes are TRBV7-9 and TRBJ1-2; D gene uncertain. With 0 bases removed from V and 5 bases from J, the gap between germline ends came to 13 bases. CDR1 and CDR2 from the germline V gene are SEHNR and FQNEAQ (reference sequence). The CDR3 extends over 15 amino acids.

This clonotype came up many times. The rearrangement joins TRBV29-1 to TRBJ2-2, with a possible D match to TRBD1 (6 bases). Between the trimmed V and J ends, which lost 5 bases and 6 bases, there was a span of 13 bases. The CDR3 loop spans 13 amino acids. Germline CDR1 SQVTM, CDR2 ANQGSEA. The CDR3 region is CSVKFGGAGELFF. The CDR3 nucleotides are TGCAGCGTTAAGTTTGGGGGCGCCGGGGAGCTGTTTTTT.

This clonotype came up many times. The chain has TRBV5-1 and TRBJ1-2, with D perhaps matching TRBD1 (5 bases). V was clipped by 3 bases and J by 4 bases, with 10 bases between them. Germline-derived CDR1 and CDR2 are SGHRS and YFSETQ. The CDR3 contains 13 residues. CDR3 DNA sequence: TGCGCCAGCAGCTCCGGGACGGCCTATGGCTACACCTTC. Its translation is CASSSGTAYGYTF. Drawing the rest from reference TRBV5-1 and TRBJ1-2, the complete variable domain is KAGVTQTPRYLIKTRGQQVTLSCSPISGHRSVSWYQQTPGQGLQFLFEYFSETQRNKGNFPGRFSGRQFSNSRSEMNVSTLELGDSALYLCASSSGTAYGYTFGSGTRLTVV.

This clonotype was seen repeatedly, ten times or more. The J gene is TRBJ2-7, the V gene TRBV3-1, with 9 nucleotides matching TRBD1. CDR1 LGHDT and CDR2 YNNKEL come from the germline V gene (reference sequence). The trim removed 5 bases at V and 7 bases at J, leaving 9 bases unmatched. The CDR3 consists of 14 residues. The DNA of the CDR3 is TGTGCCAGCAGCTACAACAGGGGGCGAGGAGAGCAGTACTTC. Protein product: CASSYNRGRGEQYF.

This clonotype turned up a few times. V usage is TRBV19 and J usage is TRBJ2-2; 7 bases align to TRBD1. This CDR3 is 17 amino acids long. Germline loops: CDR1 LNHDA, CDR2 SQIVND (reference sequence). The V segment lost 5 bases and the J segment 3 bases; nucleotides outside the gene matches: 12. The CDR3 DNA follows: TGTGCCAGTAGTTACCCGACAGGGCGGCGGGACACCGGGGAGCTGTTTTTT. As protein: CASSYPTGRRDTGELFF.

This clonotype was seen at least ten times. The rearrangement links TRBV7-9 to TRBJ2-5, with a weak D call TRBD2 (6 bases). The CDR3 sequence is 16 residues long. Trimming removed 5 bases at V and 2 bases at J, with 18 bases between. Per the germline V gene, CDR1 is SEHNR and CDR2 is FQNEAQ (reference sequence). CDR3 in amino acids: CASSRLTTSLQETQYF. CDR3 nucleotides: TGTGCCAGCAGCCGCCTTACAACTAGCCTACAAGAGACCCAGTACTTC.

The rearrangement joins TRBV5-1 to TRBJ1-4; TRBD1 aligns across 12 bases. The CDR3 length is 16 residues. Germline values: CDR1 SGHRS, CDR2 YFSETQ. The V segment lost 3 bases and the J segment 7 bases; nucleotides outside the gene matches: 7. Here the CDR3 DNA reads TGCGCCAGCAGCTCAGGGACAGGGGGCGTAAGTGAAAAACTGTTTTTT. Encoded protein: CASSSGTGGVSEKLFF.

This clonotype was recorded at least ten times. This chain connects TRBV20-1 to TRBJ2-5; D is ambiguous. V was pared by 0 bases and J by 5 bases, with 10 bases between. CDR1 is DFQATT and CDR2 is SNEGSKA in the germline V gene (reference sequence). The CDR3 has 13 amino acids. The CDR3 reads CSAREVVWETQYF. CDR3 in DNA: TGCAGTGCTAGAGAGGTGGTTTGGGAGACCCAGTACTTC.

There are a few counts of this clonotype. This chain links TRBV11-2 with TRBJ2-5; a possible D gene is TRBD2 (6 bases). The CDR3 runs to 15 residues. In germline, CDR1 is SGHAT, CDR2 FQNNGV. Trimming pared 5 bases from V and 2 bases from J, leaving 15 bases between. CDR3 amino acids: CASSVEGRGQETQYF. In DNA, the CDR3 is TGTGCCAGCAGCGTGGAGGGGCGAGGTCAAGAGACCCAGTACTTC. The full variable domain, its missing parts supplied by reference TRBV11-2 and TRBJ2-5, is EAGVAQSPRYKIIEKRQSVAFWCNPISGHATLYWYQQILGQGPKLLIQFQNNGVVDDSQLPKDRFSAERLKGVDSTLKIQPAKLEDSAVYLCASSVEGRGQETQYFGPGTRLLVL.

This clonotype has ten or more counts. The CDR3 is CASSFELADRSSSPLHF. CDR3 coding DNA: TGTGCCAGCAGTTTCGAGCTGGCAGATCGCAGTAGTTCACCCCTCCACTTT. The chain couples TRBV12-3 or TRBV12-4 to TRBJ1-6; D remains ambiguous. The V and J ends lost 3 bases and 9 bases respectively, with 21 bases between them. CDR3 length: 17 residues.

This clonotype was observed many times. The chain couples TRBV6-2 or TRBV6-3 to TRBJ2-1; 8 nucleotides line up with TRBD1. Trimming cost V 5 bases and J 9 bases; bases outside gene matches: 9. The CDR3 spans 14 residues. Germline V gives CDR1 MNHEY, CDR2 SVGEGT. Here the CDR3 reads CASSDRTGSSEQFF. The CDR3 DNA is TGTGCCAGCAGTGACCGGACAGGGTCATCTGAGCAGTTCTTC.

This clonotype was recorded many times. The CDR3 region is CASSHTGPAGNQPQHF. The DNA for the CDR3 is TGTGCCAGCAGCCATACAGGGCCGGCTGGCAATCAGCCCCAGCATTTT. V gene TRBV4-2 combines with J gene TRBJ1-5, with D perhaps matching TRBD1 (6 bases). The germline V gene encodes CDR1 LGHNA and CDR2 YNFKEQ. Trimming pared 3 bases from V and 2 bases from J, leaving 14 bases between. The CDR3 extends over 16 amino acids.

This clonotype was seen a few times. The chain links TRBV3-1 to TRBJ1-6, with D perhaps matching TRBD1 (6 bases). The CDR3 covers 14 residues. Germline CDR1 and CDR2: LGHDT and YNNKEL (reference sequence). V dropped 2 bases and J dropped 7 bases, with 9 bases sitting between them. CDR3 nucleotide sequence: TGTGCCAGCAGCCAAAGGGACAAGAATTCACCCCTCCACTTT. Its translation is CASSQRDKNSPLHF.

This clonotype showed up many times. The chain recombines TRBV7-9 with TRBJ2-3; D not resolved. The V end was cut by 5 bases, the J end by 0 bases, with 12 bases between. The CDR3 runs 15 residues. Germline CDR1 reads SEHNR; CDR2 reads FQNEAQ (reference sequence). The CDR3 bases are TGTGCCAGCAGCGTACGGGCTCAGAGCACAGATACGCAGTATTTT. Protein sequence: CASSVRAQSTDTQYF.

Many counts were recorded for this clonotype. The chain couples TRBV14 to TRBJ1-1; no definite D call. The germline V and J ends were trimmed by 3 bases and 10 bases, with 12 bases remaining between them. The germline CDR1 and CDR2 sequences are SGHDN and FVKESK. The CDR3 length is 12 residues. CDR3 sequence: CASSQYATTAFF. As DNA, the CDR3 is TGTGCCAGCAGCCAGTACGCAACAACAGCTTTCTTT. The complete variable domain, with remaining parts taken from reference TRBV14 and TRBJ1-1, reads EAGVTQFPSHSVIEKGQTVTLRCDPISGHDNLYWYRRVMGKEIKFLLHFVKESKQDESGMPNNRFLAERTGGTYSTLKVQPAELEDSGVYFCASSQYATTAFFGQGTRLTVV.

Many counts were recorded for this clonotype. CDR3 nucleotides: TGTGCCAGCAGACCGGGACTAGCGGTGTCCTACAATGAGCAGTTCTTC. Translation gives CASRPGLAVSYNEQFF. The V and J genes are TRBV2 and TRBJ2-1, with TRBD2 matching 11 bases. Per the germline V gene, CDR1 is SNHLY and CDR2 is FYNNEI. The ends lost 6 bases at V and 1 base at J; junction bases unmatched: 5. The CDR3 contains 16 residues.

This clonotype showed up just a few times. V gene TRBV12-5 combines with J gene TRBJ2-1, with no clear D. The CDR3 loop spans 15 amino acids. V was trimmed by 6 bases and J by 1 base, leaving 13 bases between them. The germline V gene has CDR1 LGHNT and CDR2 FRNRAP. The CDR3 loop is CASGPQIQSYNEQFF. The CDR3 DNA reads as TGTGCTAGTGGCCCTCAAATTCAATCCTACAATGAGCAGTTCTTC.

In its sample, this clonotype was seen many times. V is TRBV12-2 and J is TRBJ2-7; the D segment call TRBD2 is taken from the table without a DNA check. TRBV12-2 is a pseudogene locus. This CDR3 has 16 amino acids. In nucleotides, the CDR3 is TGTGCAAGTCGCTTAGGCCCTCAAAGGGGTTGTACGATTGAGTACTTC. Amino acids: CASRLGPQRGCTIEYF.

This clonotype has ten or more counts. The V gene is TRBV28, the J gene TRBJ2-1; 11 bases fit TRBD2. The CDR3 consists of 15 residues. The junction had 1 base not matched to a gene; V was cut back by 6 bases and J by 0 bases. Germline V gene data show CDR1 as MDHEN and CDR2 as SYDVKM. CDR3 sequence: CASRGLADSYNEQFF. The CDR3 bases are TGTGCCAGCAGGGGACTAGCGGACTCCTACAATGAGCAGTTCTTC.

This clonotype was seen at least ten times. The chain recombines TRBV5-1 with TRBJ2-5, with D perhaps TRBD1 or TRBD2 (6 bases each). Deletions cut 3 bases from V and 5 bases from J, with 14 bases between. Germline V lookup: CDR1 SGHRS, CDR2 YFSETQ. The CDR3 totals 14 residues. As DNA, the CDR3 is TGCGCCAGCAGCTCCTACAGGGCGGGGGAGACCCAGTACTTC. It translates to CASSSYRAGETQYF.

This clonotype came up many times. The chain has TRBV18 and TRBJ2-2; the D gene is possibly TRBD2 (6 bases). V lost 3 bases and J 0 bases, leaving 17 bases between the germline ends. This CDR3 contains 18 residues. The germline CDR1 and CDR2 sequences are KGHSH and LQKENI. CDR3: CASSPLFVGGPNTGELFF. The CDR3 DNA is TGTGCCAGCTCACCCCTGTTTGTGGGGGGACCGAACACCGGGGAGCTGTTTTTT.